A single sample is the source of the 9 T cell receptor beta chains below, sequenced in a study of response to subunit inactivated influenza vaccine. MiXCR, applied by TCRdb to the RT-PCR reads, yields one record per CDR3 protein. The sample includes about 780,000 distinct CDR3 sequences, around 18% seen only once; the top ten take about 11%. Specimen: PBMCs from blood, collected 5 to 6 days after vaccination. All receptors derive from a man aged 50-59 years who received an inactivated influenza vaccine.

The chain carries TRBV4-3 and TRBJ2-2; TRBD2 agrees at 10 bases. After removal of 1 base from V and 2 bases from J, the junction contained 4 bases not matched to a gene. CDR1 and CDR2 from the germline V gene are LGHNA and YSLEER. The CDR3 loop spans 17 amino acids. DNA of the CDR3: TGCGCCAGCAGCCAAGCTTCTAGCGGGAGTAACACCGGGGAGCTGTTTTTT. Protein product: CASSQASSGSNTGELFF.

In this sample, this clonotype turned up a few times. The chain links TRBV11-2 to TRBJ2-7, with 8 bases fitting TRBD2. The CDR3 length is 16 residues. CDR1 is SGHAT, CDR2 FQNNGV, per germline. Trimming at V came to 1 base and at J to 2 bases, leaving 7 bases not matched to a gene. CDR3 in DNA: TGTGCCAGCAGCTTAGTAAGGGCGCGGGGGGCCTACGAGCAGTACTTC. It is translated as CASSLVRARGAYEQYF. The whole variable domain, filled in from reference TRBV11-2 and TRBJ2-7, reads EAGVAQSPRYKIIEKRQSVAFWCNPISGHATLYWYQQILGQGPKLLIQFQNNGVVDDSQLPKDRFSAERLKGVDSTLKIQPAKLEDSAVYLCASSLVRARGAYEQYFGPGTRLTVT.

This clonotype showed up just a few times. V and J are TRBV6-5 and TRBJ1-3; 7 bases match TRBD1. Trimming removed 0 bases from V and 4 bases from J; junction bases left unmatched: 3. This CDR3 has 15 residues. Germline-derived CDR1 and CDR2 are MNHEY and SVGAGI. Here the CDR3 reads CASSYSTGRGNTIYF. The CDR3 DNA is TGTGCCAGCAGTTACTCGACAGGGCGCGGAAACACCATATATTTT.

The chain carries TRBV10-1 and TRBJ2-2; the match to TRBD1 covers 9 bases. The CDR3 has 14 amino acids. V lost 6 bases and J lost 7; bases outside the gene matches: 6. The germline CDR1 and CDR2 sequences are WNHNN and SYGVQD (reference sequence). CDR3 amino acids: CASRPTGGIGELFF. Here the CDR3 DNA reads TGCGCCAGCAGACCGACAGGGGGGATCGGGGAGCTGTTTTTT.

A word on this clonotype: This may be a read error, as it is one base from a much larger clone. This sequence joins TRBV12-3 or TRBV12-4 and TRBJ1-6; D gene unclear. The V gene lost 7 bases and the J gene lost 7 bases, with 8 bases spanning the gap. The CDR3 consists of 12 residues. CDR3 protein: CASISLNSPLHF. The CDR3 DNA reads TGTGCCAGCATTTCCCTGAATTCACCCCTCCACTTT.

This clonotype came up a few times. This chain joins TRBV29-1 and TRBJ2-7; TRBD2 matches at 9 bases. The CDR3 consists of 11 residues. Germline V gene lookup returns CDR1 SQVTM and CDR2 ANQGSEA. The V gene end was trimmed by 2 bases and the J gene end by 12 bases; junction bases not matched to a gene: 5. The CDR3 loop is CSVERLAERYF. The CDR3 nucleotides read TGCAGCGTTGAAAGACTAGCGGAACGGTACTTC.

This clonotype was detected a few times. The chain joins TRBV30 to TRBJ2-1; tentatively, D is TRBD2 (5 bases). The CDR3 covers 11 residues. Germline CDR1 GTSNPN, CDR2 SVGIG (reference sequence). Trimming cost V 4 bases and J 7 bases, with 8 bases left between them. Here the CDR3 reads CAWTRGNEQFF. DNA of the CDR3: TGTGCCTGGACACGAGGGAATGAGCAGTTCTTC.

This sequence joins TRBV20-1 and TRBJ2-2, with D possibly TRBD2 on 5 matching bases. CDR1 DFQATT and CDR2 SNEGSKA come from the germline V gene (reference sequence). This CDR3 region has 15 residues. V was cut by 0 bases and J by 4 bases, with 12 bases left in between. The DNA for the CDR3 is TGCAGTGCTAGAGATGACGGGATAGGCACCGGGGAGCTGTTTTTT. Encoded protein: CSARDDGIGTGELFF.

This clonotype has just a few counts. This chain links TRBV20-1 with TRBJ1-2, with 8 bases identical to TRBD1. The CDR3 spans 13 residues. The germline CDR1 and CDR2 sequences are DFQATT and SNEGSKA (reference sequence). J gave up 6 bases and V 8 bases, and 11 bases lay outside the gene matches. The CDR3 nucleotides read TGCAGTACGCGACAGGGGATCGGTGATGGCTACACCTTC. Protein product: CSTRQGIGDGYTF.